The 8 T cell receptor beta chains below all came from one sample that was sequenced in a study of patients and donors after allogeneic stem cell transplantation. TCRdb called the RT-PCR reads again in MiXCR, with one record for every CDR3 protein. The sample holds roughly 150,000 distinct CDR3 sequences, roughly 22% seen once. Input material: blood, either unsorted or a sorted T cell fraction (not recorded which). These receptors all stem from a human donor who was either an allogeneic HSCT recipient or a stem cell or donor lymphocyte infusion donor (not recorded which). It is not recorded whose cells these are; they may come from a transplant donor.

V usage is TRBV10-3 and J usage is TRBJ2-1; 16 bases are a match to TRBD2. CDR1 and CDR2 from the germline V gene are ENHRY and SYGVKD. Losses at the gene ends were 10 bases for V and 8 bases for J; bases not matched to a gene: 11. The CDR3 is made up of 16 amino acids. The DNA of the CDR3 is TGTGCCACGCTCCCGGGACTAGCGGGAGGGTCGGATGAGCAGTTCTTC. Protein product: CATLPGLAGGSDEQFF.

This rearrangement joins TRBV20-1 to TRBJ2-2; 15 bases fit TRBD2. The CDR3 covers 18 residues. The J segment lost 4 bases and the V segment lost 1 base, leaving 7 bases of the junction unmatched. Germline CDR1 is DFQATT and CDR2 is SNEGSKA (reference sequence). CDR3 bases: TGCAGTGCTAGAGCCTTAGCGGGACTAGCGGGGGGCACCGGGGAGCTGTTTTTT. This translates into CSARALAGLAGGTGELFF.

The chain is built from TRBV5-1 and TRBJ1-1, with no clear D. Germline V CDR1 and CDR2: SGHRS, YFSETQ. The CDR3 loop spans 16 amino acids. The V end lost 4 bases, the J end lost 1 base, and 17 bases lay between the germline ends. CDR3 residues: CASSPSQYIQNTEAFF. The CDR3 DNA reads as TGCGCCAGCAGCCCCTCCCAATATATACAGAACACTGAAGCTTTCTTT.

V is TRBV30 and J is TRBJ1-6, with D possibly TRBD1 on 5 matching bases. The CDR3 contains 15 residues. Deletions cut 2 bases from V and 8 bases from J, with 16 bases between. Germline CDR1 and CDR2: GTSNPN and SVGIG (reference sequence). The CDR3 DNA reads as TGTGCCTGGAGTACATACATAAGGGGATATTCACCCCTCCACTTT. It yields the protein CAWSTYIRGYSPLHF.

V is TRBV11-2 and J is TRBJ2-7; maybe TRBD1 (5 bases). Germline CDR1 SGHAT, CDR2 FQNNGV. V was cut by 4 bases and J by 2 bases, with 15 bases left in between. The CDR3 consists of 15 residues. The CDR3 sequence: CASSSDSSLPYEQYF. CDR3 bases: TGTGCCAGCAGCTCCGACAGTTCCTTACCCTACGAGCAGTACTTC.

The V call is TRBV9, the J call TRBJ1-2, with D perhaps TRBD1 (5 bases). This CDR3 region has 14 residues. Germline CDR1 SGDLS, CDR2 YYNGEE. V shed 3 bases and J shed 4 bases, with 13 bases lying between them. The CDR3 DNA reads as TGTGCCAGCAGCGGCCTCGGGGGTGGCTATGGCTACACCTTC. It translates to CASSGLGGGYGYTF.

This clonotype was observed a handful of times. The chain links TRBV6-1 to TRBJ2-7, with D perhaps matching TRBD1 (6 bases). CDR1 is MNHNS, CDR2 SASEGT, per germline. With 10 bases removed from V and 2 bases from J, the gap between germline ends came to 18 bases. This CDR3 spans 14 amino acids. The CDR3 loop is CATRQDLTTYEQYF. CDR3 DNA sequence: TGTGCCACCAGACAGGACCTGACGACCTACGAGCAGTACTTC.

This clonotype was seen a handful of times. The chain carries TRBV18 and TRBJ1-1; D remains unclear. Trimming removed 6 bases at V and 7 bases at J, with 12 bases between. CDR3 length: 12 amino acids. The germline V gene encodes CDR1 KGHSH and CDR2 LQKENI. CDR3: CASSSDLVEAFF. The CDR3 bases are TGTGCCAGCTCCAGCGATCTGGTTGAAGCTTTCTTT.